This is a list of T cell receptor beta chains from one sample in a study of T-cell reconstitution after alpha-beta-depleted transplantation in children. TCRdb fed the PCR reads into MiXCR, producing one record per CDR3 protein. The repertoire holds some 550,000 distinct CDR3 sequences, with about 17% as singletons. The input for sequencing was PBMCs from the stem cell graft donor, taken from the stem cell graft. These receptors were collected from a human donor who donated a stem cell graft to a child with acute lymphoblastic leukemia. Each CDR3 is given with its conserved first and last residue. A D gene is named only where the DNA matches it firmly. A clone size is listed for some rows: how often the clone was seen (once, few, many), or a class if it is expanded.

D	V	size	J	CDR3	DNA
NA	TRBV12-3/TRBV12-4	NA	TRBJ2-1	CASSYTSISYNEQFF	TGTGCCAGCAGTTACACATCTATATCCTACAATGAGCAGTTCTTC
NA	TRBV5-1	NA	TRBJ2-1	CASSPGVAVEQFF	TGCGCCAGCAGCCCCGGGGTAGCGGTTGAGCAGTTCTTC
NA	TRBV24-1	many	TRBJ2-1	CATSDGPGGQFF	TGTGCCACCAGTGACGGCCCTGGGGGGCAGTTCTTC
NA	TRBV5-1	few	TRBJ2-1	CASSLQREKDEQFF	TGCGCCAGCAGCTTGCAACGGGAGAAGGATGAGCAGTTCTTC
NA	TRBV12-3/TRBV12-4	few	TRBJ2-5	CASSFSGYGETQYF	TGTGCCAGCAGTTTTTCGGGGTATGGAGAGACCCAGTACTTC
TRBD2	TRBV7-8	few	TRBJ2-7	CASSSKAGGTHEQYF	TGTGCCAGCAGCTCGAAAGCGGGAGGGACCCACGAGCAGTACTTC
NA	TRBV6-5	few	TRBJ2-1	CASSSDTRSSYNEQFF	TGTGCCAGCAGTTCCGACACAAGGAGCTCCTACAATGAGCAGTTCTTC
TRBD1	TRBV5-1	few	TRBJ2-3	CASSPGQGLDTQYF	TGCGCCAGCAGCCCGGGACAGGGCTTAGATACGCAGTATTTT
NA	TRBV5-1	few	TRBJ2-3	CASSLEGHTDTQYF	TGCGCCAGCAGCTTGGAGGGCCACACAGATACGCAGTATTTT
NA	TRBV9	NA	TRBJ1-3	CASSVSPPDTIYF	TGTGCCAGCAGCGTTTCCCCGCCCGACACCATATATTTT
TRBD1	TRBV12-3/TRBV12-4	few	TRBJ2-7	CASKGQDYLSSPYEQYF	TGTGCCAGCAAGGGACAGGATTATTTATCATCCCCCTACGAGCAGTACTTC
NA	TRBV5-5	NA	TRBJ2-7	CASSLAGQHAYEQYF	TGTGCCAGCAGCTTGGCTGGACAGCATGCCTACGAGCAGTACTTC